The rows below give T cell receptor beta chains drawn from one sample of a study of memory CD4+ T cells and cytomegalovirus serostatus. The data were produced by immunoSEQ multiplex PCR, yet TCRdb's version contains in-frame clones alone and is incomplete. The sample consists of approximately 53,000 clones, under 80% of them appearing once. The specimen sequenced was memory CD4+ T cells from blood. The source is an adult in good health and CMV-seronegative. Each CDR3 is given with its conserved first and last residue. The D gene is left open where the match is weak. Clone sizes are given selectively: once, few, many, or a class where the clone is expanded.

.	TRBV5-1	TRBJ2-3	.	CASSTGLTTDTQYF	TGCGCCAGCAGCACGGGGTTGACCACAGATACGCAGTATTTT
TRBD1	TRBV4-1	TRBJ1-2	few	CASSHGQANYGYTF	TGCGCCAGCAGCCATGGACAGGCCAACTATGGCTACACCTTC
.	TRBV10-2	TRBJ1-5	.	CASSDRDGNQPQHF	TGCGCCAGCAGTGACAGGGATGGCAATCAGCCCCAGCATTTT
TRBD2	TRBV5-4	TRBJ2-3	.	CASSPVGTSGTDTQYF	TGTGCCAGCAGCCCTGTTGGGACTAGCGGCACAGATACGCAGTATTTT
.	TRBV7-8	TRBJ1-1	.	CASSYSGGLNTEAFF	TGTGCCAGCAGCTATAGTGGGGGCTTGAACACTGAAGCTTTCTTT
.	TRBV28	TRBJ2-6	.	CASSSQGTGANVLTF	TGTGCCAGCAGTTCCCAGGGGACTGGGGCCAACGTCCTGACTTTC
TRBD2	TRBV7-2	TRBJ2-7	.	CASSLGGLAGDEQYF	TGTGCCAGCAGCTTAGGCGGGCTAGCGGGTGACGAGCAGTACTTC
TRBD1	TRBV19	TRBJ2-3	.	CASSLRDSSTDTQYF	TGTGCCAGTAGTCTCCGGGACAGTAGCACAGATACGCAGTATTTT
.	TRBV11-2	TRBJ2-5	.	CASSLGGAQYF	TGTGCCAGCAGCTTAGGGGGGGCCCAGTACTTC
TRBD2	TRBV14	TRBJ2-1	few	CASSQGTSGFNEQFF	TGTGCCAGCAGCCAAGGTACTAGCGGCTTCAATGAGCAGTTCTTC
.	TRBV19	TRBJ2-2	.	CASSRHLLPGDTGELFF	TGTGCCAGTAGTAGGCACCTCCTCCCGGGAGACACCGGGGAGCTGTTTTTT
.	TRBV28	TRBJ1-6	.	CASSQRQAGSNSPLHF	TGTGCCAGCAGTCAAAGACAGGCGGGATCCAATTCACCCCTCCACTTT
.	TRBV11-2	TRBJ1-2	.	CASSGGKGYGYTF	TGTGCCAGCAGCGGGGGTAAAGGATATGGCTACACCTTC
TRBD2	TRBV30	TRBJ2-1	.	CAWSAPGLAGGVEQFF	TGTGCCTGGAGTGCCCCCGGCCTAGCGGGAGGGGTTGAGCAGTTCTTC
.	TRBV25-1	TRBJ2-3	once	CASSESHDPGDTQYF	TGTGCCAGCAGTGAATCCCATGACCCGGGGGATACGCAGTATTTT
.	TRBV7-6	TRBJ2-5	.	CASTRVRGRQETQYF	TGTGCCAGCACCCGAGTGAGGGGACGCCAAGAGACCCAGTACTTC
.	TRBV2	TRBJ1-1	.	CASRFGGSTEAFF	TGTGCCAGCAGATTTGGGGGATCTACTGAAGCTTTCTTT
.	TRBV7-8	TRBJ1-1	.	CASSWGYRGRTEAFF	TGTGCCAGCAGCTGGGGGTATCGAGGACGCACTGAAGCTTTCTTT
.	TRBV28	TRBJ1-2	.	CASSLPSSGYGYTF	TGTGCCAGCAGTTTACCGTCGAGTGGCTATGGCTACACCTTC
.	TRBV5-6	TRBJ1-2	once	CASSFPWDYGYTF	TGTGCCAGCAGCTTCCCATGGGACTATGGCTACACCTTC
TRBD1	TRBV19	TRBJ1-4	.	CASKRGQGDAWREKLFF	TGTGCCAGTAAGCGAGGGCAGGGGGACGCGTGGAGGGAAAAACTGTTTTTT
.	TRBV28	TRBJ1-3	.	CASSLPPRLRSGNTIYF	TGTGCCAGCAGTTTACCCCCGCGGCTCCGCTCTGGAAACACCATATATTTT
.	TRBV5-4	TRBJ2-6	.	CASTVLGGRSGANVLTF	TGTGCCAGCACCGTACTTGGCGGCCGCTCTGGGGCCAACGTCCTGACTTTC
.	TRBV28	TRBJ1-2	.	CASSLVAGQGYTF	TGTGCCAGCAGTTTAGTGGCAGGTCAAGGCTACACCTTC
TRBD2	TRBV4-2	TRBJ2-2	.	CASRTSGTGELFF	TGTGCCAGCCGGACTAGCGGGACCGGGGAGCTGTTTTTT
TRBD1	TRBV6-5	TRBJ1-5	.	CASRDRAPGRPQHF	TGTGCCAGCAGGGACAGGGCCCCTGGCAGGCCCCAGCATTTT
.	TRBV4-1	TRBJ1-1	.	CASSQFVRSRAFF	TGCGCCAGCAGCCAATTTGTTCGGTCCCGGGCTTTCTTT
TRBD1	TRBV11-3	TRBJ2-1	.	CASSKGQSYNEQFF	TGTGCCAGCAGCAAGGGACAGAGTTACAATGAGCAGTTCTTC
TRBD1	TRBV2	TRBJ1-1	few	CASRETGANTEAFF	TGTGCCAGCAGGGAGACAGGGGCGAACACTGAAGCTTTCTTT
.	TRBV30	TRBJ2-7	.	CAWSRDITYEQYF	TGTGCCTGGAGTCGGGACATAACCTACGAGCAGTACTTC
.	TRBV5-4	TRBJ2-5	.	CASSLWDQETQYF	TGTGCCAGCAGCTTATGGGACCAAGAGACCCAGTACTTC